The present entry profiles one T cell receptor (beta chain) with its context. The antigen is unknown. This sample was included in a study of shared clonotypes between healthy human individuals. Study results and limitations: Of the naive CD4 clonotypes, around 4.8% were shared across a handful of donors.

As processed by the authors: Quality scores were absent from the junction-only immunoSEQ sequences, so filtering differed. Clones were read by immunoSEQ multiplex PCR, and TCRdb kept only the in-frame ones, dropping some. From that table come the V and J calls and clone size; the DNA was used to work out D and trimming. Of some 690,000 clones listed, about 92% are singletons. The sample taken for sequencing was memory CD8+ T cells from PBMCs. Subset described: CD45RO+ cells pooled with CCR7-negative TemRA cells. The receptor's source is a man younger than 30 in good health. Some clones in this sample may be carry-over from other donors' samples.

CDR3 DNA sequence: TGTGCCAGCAGCCTCCGAGGGGGACTGAACACTGAAGCTTTCTTT. This translates into CASSLRGGLNTEAFF. The genes are TRBV4-2 and TRBJ1-1; TRBD1 might be the D (6 bases). The CDR3 totals 15 residues. The germline V and J ends were trimmed by 4 bases and 0 bases, with 12 bases remaining between them. The germline V gene has CDR1 LGHNA and CDR2 YNFKEQ.